What follows is one T cell receptor (beta chain) and its context. The data stem from a study of blood T cell repertoires in COVID-19. Whole-study context: Researchers got acute and convalescent COVID-19 samples from the United States, Italy and Spain. From T cells, B-cell-depleted T cells, or PBMCs came the material, which was cDNA or gDNA.

Study processing details: It was from reference gene primer amplification that nucleated cell counts were estimated. Assay: immunoSEQ multiplex PCR; the TCRdb copy retains only in-frame clones and omits some. V, J and clone size are those of that table, while D and trimming were read from the DNA. The sample includes around 150,000 clones, roughly 93% seen only once; the top ten take roughly 2.3%. This CDR3 contains 17 residues. Per the germline V gene, CDR1 is LNHDA and CDR2 is SQIVND (reference sequence). Trimming stripped 4 bases from V and 0 bases from J, with 15 bases between. The TCR comes from a young man with acute or convalescent COVID-19. The chain carries TRBV19 and TRBJ1-4; no clear D gene. Sequenced sample: peripheral blood. In nucleotides, the CDR3 is TGTGCCAGTAGTAGGGAGGAAGTAAGAGCAACTAATGAAAAACTGTTTTTT. Encoded protein: CASSREEVRATNEKLFF.